These 10 T cell receptor beta chains were sequenced from one sample in a study of T cell repertoires in cytomegalovirus infection. Each CDR3 protein is one row after TCRdb ran MiXCR on the reads. The table lists 140,000 to 150,000 distinct CDR3 sequences, about 32% of them singletons. No antigen has been assigned to these receptors. Sequenced material: CD8+ T cells from cultured PBMCs, taken from culture after CMV antigen stimulation. These receptor sequences come from a human donor in good health (CMV status not recorded). Some clones in this sample may be carry-over from other donors' samples.

CDR3 DNA: TGCGCCAGCAGCCAGGCGCCCCGGACAGGAGAAGCTTTCTTT. It translates to CASSQAPRTGEAFF. The V call is TRBV4-1, the J call TRBJ1-1; 7 positions agree with TRBD1. CDR1 is MGHRA, CDR2 YSYEKL, per germline. This CDR3 has 14 amino acids. Trimming cost V 3 bases and J 8 bases; bases outside gene matches: 9.

This clonotype has just a few counts. The CDR3, as DNA: TGTGCCAGCAGTCCGCGGATGGGGCCGGATCCCGGGGAGCTGTTTTTT. Its translation: CASSPRMGPDPGELFF. The chain combines TRBV12-3 or TRBV12-4 with TRBJ2-2, with a tentative D call TRBD1 (5 bases). There are 16 residues in the CDR3. V lost 5 bases to trimming and J lost 6 bases, with 19 bases between them.

The chain has TRBV24-1 and TRBJ2-7, with D tentatively TRBD2 (6 bases). The CDR3 contains 15 residues. The germline gives CDR1 KGHDR, CDR2 SFDVKD. The germline V and J ends were trimmed by 3 bases and 0 bases, with 11 bases remaining between them. This CDR3 reads CATSDAPGGSYEQYF. CDR3 in DNA: TGTGCCACCAGTGATGCCCCCGGGGGCTCCTACGAGCAGTACTTC.

This clonotype was seen more than once but under ten times. The chain uses TRBV7-9 and TRBJ2-7, with D tentatively TRBD1 (5 bases). The germline V gene has CDR1 SEHNR and CDR2 FQNEAQ (reference sequence). The CDR3 length is 14 residues. The V end lost 3 bases, the J end lost 2 bases, and 11 bases lay between the germline ends. CDR3 sequence reads: CASSFPDITYEQYF. The CDR3 DNA is TGTGCCAGCAGCTTCCCGGACATAACCTACGAGCAGTACTTC.

The chain links TRBV11-2 to TRBJ2-5, with no clear D. Germline lookup yields CDR1 SGHAT and CDR2 FQNNGV. Trimming took off 4 bases at V and 5 bases at J, with 8 bases between the two ends. The CDR3 contains 12 residues. CDR3 nucleotides: TGTGCCAGCAGCTCTAGAGTGGAGACCCAGTACTTC. Protein: CASSSRVETQYF.

This clonotype was counted between two and nine times. V and J are TRBV27 and TRBJ1-4; D not certain. The CDR3 sequence is 16 residues long. Per the germline V gene, CDR1 is MNHEY and CDR2 is SMNVEV (reference sequence). Trimming removed 5 bases from V and 0 bases from J, with 13 bases in between. CDR3 DNA: TGTGCCAGCAGTCCCCATTGGGTTACAACTAATGAAAAACTGTTTTTT. This gives the protein CASSPHWVTTNEKLFF.

The chain combines TRBV29-1 with TRBJ2-1; D is undetermined. This CDR3 is built from 11 residues. Trimming pared 7 bases from V and 4 bases from J, leaving 8 bases between. CDR1 is SQVTM and CDR2 is ANQGSEA in the germline V gene. The CDR3 DNA reads TGCAGCGGATTCCAGTACAATGAGCAGTTCTTC. This gives the protein CSGFQYNEQFF.

This clonotype has more than one count but fewer than ten. The chain recombines TRBV28 with TRBJ2-1, with TRBD2 matching 9 bases. CDR3 length: 15 residues. V trimming: 3 bases; J trimming: 2 bases; junction bases outside the gene matches: 2. Per germline, CDR1 MDHEN and CDR2 SYDVKM. CDR3 sequence: CASSLLAGTYNEQFF. CDR3 coding DNA: TGTGCCAGCAGTTTGCTAGCGGGGACCTACAATGAGCAGTTCTTC.

Many counts were recorded for this clonotype. The J gene is TRBJ2-7, the V gene TRBV10-3; perhaps D is TRBD1 or TRBD2 (5 bases each). Germline V gene lookup returns CDR1 ENHRY and CDR2 SYGVKD. Trimming stripped 9 bases from V and 4 bases from J, with 16 bases between. The CDR3 is 13 residues long. CDR3 residues: CAMGTDERYEQYF. CDR3 DNA sequence: TGTGCCATGGGGACGGACGAGAGGTACGAGCAGTACTTC.

This clonotype was seen only a few times. The CDR3 sequence is CASSYAGTGAYEQYF. CDR3 coding DNA: TGTGCCAGCAGTTACGCCGGGACAGGTGCCTACGAGCAGTACTTC. This chain links TRBV6-5 with TRBJ2-7; 8 bases are shared with TRBD1. Trimming took 2 bases from V and 2 from J; bases not matched to a gene: 5. The germline gives CDR1 MNHEY, CDR2 SVGAGI. This CDR3 has 15 residues.